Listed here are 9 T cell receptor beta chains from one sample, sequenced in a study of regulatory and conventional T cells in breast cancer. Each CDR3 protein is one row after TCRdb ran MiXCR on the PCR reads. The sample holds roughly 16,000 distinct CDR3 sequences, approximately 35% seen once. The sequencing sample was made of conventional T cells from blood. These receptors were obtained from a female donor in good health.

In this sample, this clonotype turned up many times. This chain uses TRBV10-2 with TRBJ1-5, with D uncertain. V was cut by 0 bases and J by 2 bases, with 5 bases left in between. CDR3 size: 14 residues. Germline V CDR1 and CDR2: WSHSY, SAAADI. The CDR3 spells CASSESNRNQPQHF. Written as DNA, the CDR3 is TGCGCCAGCAGTGAGTCGAACCGCAATCAGCCCCAGCATTTT.

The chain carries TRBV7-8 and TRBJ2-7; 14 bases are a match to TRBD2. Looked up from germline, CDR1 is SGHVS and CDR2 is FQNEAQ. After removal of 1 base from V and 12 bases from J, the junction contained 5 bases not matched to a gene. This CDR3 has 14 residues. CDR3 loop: CASSLEGLAGAVYF. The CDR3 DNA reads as TGTGCCAGCAGCTTAGAGGGACTAGCGGGAGCTGTGTACTTC.

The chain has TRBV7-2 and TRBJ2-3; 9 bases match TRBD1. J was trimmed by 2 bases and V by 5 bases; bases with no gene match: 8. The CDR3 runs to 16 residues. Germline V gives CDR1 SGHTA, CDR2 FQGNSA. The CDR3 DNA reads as TGTGCCAGCAGCGCACAGGGGGCGAGACACACAGATACGCAGTATTTT. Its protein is CASSAQGARHTDTQYF.

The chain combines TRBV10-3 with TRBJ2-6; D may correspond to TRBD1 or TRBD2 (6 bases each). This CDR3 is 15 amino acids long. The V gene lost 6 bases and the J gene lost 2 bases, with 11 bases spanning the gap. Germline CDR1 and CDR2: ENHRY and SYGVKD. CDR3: CAISGGSAGANVLTF. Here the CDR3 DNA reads TGTGCCATCAGCGGGGGCTCAGCTGGGGCCAACGTCCTGACTTTC.

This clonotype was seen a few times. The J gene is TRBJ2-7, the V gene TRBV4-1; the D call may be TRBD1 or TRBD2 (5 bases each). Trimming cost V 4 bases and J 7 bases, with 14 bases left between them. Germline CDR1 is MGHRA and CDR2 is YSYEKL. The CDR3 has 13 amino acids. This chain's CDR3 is CASSPLWGGEQYF. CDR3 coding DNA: TGCGCCAGCAGCCCCCTTTGGGGCGGGGAGCAGTACTTC.

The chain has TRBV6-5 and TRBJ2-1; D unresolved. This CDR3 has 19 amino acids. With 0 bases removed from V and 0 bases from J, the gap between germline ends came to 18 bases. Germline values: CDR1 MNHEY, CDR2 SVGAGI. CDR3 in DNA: TGTGCCAGCAGTTACTCGATAGGGCTTACGCGGAGCTCCTACAATGAGCAGTTCTTC. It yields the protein CASSYSIGLTRSSYNEQFF.

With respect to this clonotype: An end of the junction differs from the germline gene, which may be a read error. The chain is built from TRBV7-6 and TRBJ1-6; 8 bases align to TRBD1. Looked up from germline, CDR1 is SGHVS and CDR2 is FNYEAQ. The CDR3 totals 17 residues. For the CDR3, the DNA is TGTGCCCTGGCGGGGGGCAGGGGGCTTTCCTATAATTCATCCCTCCACTTT. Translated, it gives CALAGGRGLSYNSSLHF.

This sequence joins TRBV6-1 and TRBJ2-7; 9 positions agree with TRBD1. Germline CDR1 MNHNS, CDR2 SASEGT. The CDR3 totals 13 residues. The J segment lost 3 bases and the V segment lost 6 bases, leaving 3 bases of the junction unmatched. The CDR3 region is CASSQGQGYEQYF. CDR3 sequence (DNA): TGTGCCAGCAGCCAGGGACAGGGCTACGAGCAGTACTTC.

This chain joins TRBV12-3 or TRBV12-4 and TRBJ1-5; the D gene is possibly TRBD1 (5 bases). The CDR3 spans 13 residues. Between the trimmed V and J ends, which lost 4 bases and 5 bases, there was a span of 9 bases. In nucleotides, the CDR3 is TGTGCCAGCAGTTCTCAGGGAGATCAGCCCCAGCATTTT. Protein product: CASSSQGDQPQHF.